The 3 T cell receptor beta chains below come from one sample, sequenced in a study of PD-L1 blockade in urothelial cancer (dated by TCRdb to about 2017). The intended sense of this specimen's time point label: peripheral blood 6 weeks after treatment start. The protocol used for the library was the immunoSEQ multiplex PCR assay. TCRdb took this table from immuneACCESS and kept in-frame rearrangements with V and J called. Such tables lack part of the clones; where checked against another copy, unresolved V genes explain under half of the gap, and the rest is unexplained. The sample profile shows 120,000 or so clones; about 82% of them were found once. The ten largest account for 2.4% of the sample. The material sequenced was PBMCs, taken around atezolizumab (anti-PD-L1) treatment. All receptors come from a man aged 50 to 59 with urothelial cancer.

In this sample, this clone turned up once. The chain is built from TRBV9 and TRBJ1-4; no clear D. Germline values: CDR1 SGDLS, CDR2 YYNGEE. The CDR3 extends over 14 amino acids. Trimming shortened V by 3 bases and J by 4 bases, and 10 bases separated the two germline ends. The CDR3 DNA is TGTGCCAGCAGCGCCCGGGATTTTAATGAAAAACTGTTTTTT. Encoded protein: CASSARDFNEKLFF. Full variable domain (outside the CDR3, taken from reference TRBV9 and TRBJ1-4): DSGVTQTPKHLITATGQRVTLRCSPRSGDLSVYWYQQSLDQGLQFLIQYYNGEERAKGNILERFSAQQFPDLHSELNLSSLELGDSALYFCASSARDFNEKLFFGSGTQLSVL.

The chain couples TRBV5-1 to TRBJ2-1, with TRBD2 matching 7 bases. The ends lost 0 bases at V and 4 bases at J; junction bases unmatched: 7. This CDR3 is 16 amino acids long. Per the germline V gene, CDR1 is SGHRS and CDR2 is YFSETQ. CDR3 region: CASSLVIGRRYNEQFF. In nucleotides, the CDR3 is TGCGCCAGCAGCTTGGTAATCGGGAGGAGATACAATGAGCAGTTCTTC.

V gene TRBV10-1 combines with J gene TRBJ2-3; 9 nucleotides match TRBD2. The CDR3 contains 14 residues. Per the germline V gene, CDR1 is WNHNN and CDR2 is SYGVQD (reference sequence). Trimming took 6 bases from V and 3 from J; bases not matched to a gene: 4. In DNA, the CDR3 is TGCGCCAGCAGCCGGCTAGCGGGGACAGATACGCAGTATTTT. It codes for CASSRLAGTDTQYF.